Below, 20 T cell receptor beta chains from the same sample are listed, as sequenced in a study of blood T cells in healthy people across ages. The use of a sample-barcoded 5' primer and a J-beta primer mix characterized a second PCR of about 7 to 12 cycles. MiXCR, applied by TCRdb to the 5' RACE reads, yields one record per CDR3 protein. The sample has approximately 1,700,000 distinct CDR3 sequences; 39% are singletons. Specimen: blood. These receptors came from a human donor in good health.

Only a few counts were recorded for this clonotype. The gene calls are TRBV12-3 or TRBV12-4 and TRBJ2-7; 8 positions agree with TRBD2. The CDR3 contains 13 residues. Trimming took 4 bases from V and 6 from J; bases not matched to a gene: 5. CDR3 DNA: TGTGCCAGCAGTTATGGACTAGCTAGCGAGCAGTACTTC. Residues: CASSYGLASEQYF.

This chain joins TRBV7-2 and TRBJ2-3; possible D gene TRBD2, 7 bases. Between the trimmed V and J ends, which lost 3 bases and 2 bases, there was a span of 12 bases. The germline V gene encodes CDR1 SGHTA and CDR2 FQGNSA. The CDR3 is made up of 15 amino acids. The CDR3 DNA reads as TGTGCCAGCAGCTTGACGGCGGGGGCCACAGATACGCAGTATTTT. This sequence encodes CASSLTAGATDTQYF.

This chain uses TRBV7-2 with TRBJ2-2, with 7 bases identical to TRBD1. After removal of 3 bases from V and 3 bases from J, the junction contained 4 bases not matched to a gene. The CDR3 covers 15 residues. Looked up from germline, CDR1 is SGHTA and CDR2 is FQGNSA. CDR3 amino acids: CASSLDRRDTGELFF. The CDR3 DNA follows: TGTGCCAGCAGCTTGGACAGGCGGGACACCGGGGAGCTGTTTTTT.

This clonotype was detected a few times. J is TRBJ1-2 and V is TRBV7-9; 7 positions agree with TRBD1. V shed 5 bases and J 8 bases; nucleotides not matched to a gene: 5. CDR3 length equals 12 residues. CDR1 SEHNR and CDR2 FQNEAQ come from the germline V gene (reference sequence). This chain's CDR3 is CASSHQQGGYTF. Written as DNA, the CDR3 is TGTGCCAGCAGCCACCAACAGGGGGGCTACACCTTC.

The chain joins TRBV3-1 to TRBJ2-5; D uncertain. This CDR3 is built from 11 residues. Trimming left V 6 bases short and J 11 bases short, with 13 bases between. CDR1 is LGHDT and CDR2 is YNNKEL in the germline V gene (reference sequence). CDR3: CASSFTYGQYF. CDR3 bases: TGTGCCAGCAGTTTCACCTACGGGCAGTACTTC.

The V call is TRBV7-8, the J call TRBJ1-5; possibly TRBD1 for D (5 bases). The V gene's germline CDR1 is SGHVS and CDR2 FQNEAQ. Trimming took off 10 bases at V and 0 bases at J, with 19 bases between the two ends. The CDR3 sequence is 16 residues long. CDR3 in DNA: TGTGCCACCACCCCGGGACGAATGTATAGCAATCAGCCCCAGCATTTT. Protein product: CATTPGRMYSNQPQHF.

V and J are TRBV6-4 and TRBJ2-1; D is possibly TRBD1 (6 bases). Germline lookup yields CDR1 MRHNA and CDR2 SNTAGT. Trimming pared 3 bases from V and 9 bases from J, leaving 15 bases between. This CDR3 has 14 amino acids. As DNA, the CDR3 is TGTGCCAGCAGTGATGCGGACAGTCATAGTGAGCAGTTCTTC. Its translation: CASSDADSHSEQFF.

The rearrangement joins TRBV7-2 to TRBJ2-7; D is ambiguous. The end of the DNA fits TRBJ2-5 better, so the J call may be wrong. Germline V gene lookup returns CDR1 SGHTA and CDR2 FQGNSA. The CDR3 sequence is 14 residues long. CDR3 region: CASSMSQPGETQYF. CDR3 DNA sequence: TGTGCCAGCAGCATGTCGCAGCCTGGAGAGACCCAGTACTTC.

This chain links TRBV4-3 with TRBJ2-1; no definite D call. The CDR3 sequence is 15 residues long. V was pared by 0 bases and J by 0 bases, with 6 bases between. The germline CDR1 and CDR2 sequences are LGHNA and YSLEER. CDR3: CASSQEQSSYNEQFF. The CDR3 DNA is TGCGCCAGCAGCCAAGAGCAGAGCTCCTACAATGAGCAGTTCTTC.

The chain combines TRBV5-1 with TRBJ1-5; the match to TRBD1 covers 8 bases. The CDR3 extends over 15 amino acids. CDR1 is SGHRS and CDR2 is YFSETQ in the germline V gene. Trimming cost V 5 bases and J 0 bases; bases outside gene matches: 4. The CDR3 region is CASRDRADSNQPQHF. Written as DNA, the CDR3 is TGCGCCAGCAGGGACAGGGCAGATAGCAATCAGCCCCAGCATTTT.

This clonotype was detected a few times. The junction differs from germline at one of its ends, possibly a read error. The genes are TRBV5-8 and TRBJ2-6; TRBD1 agrees at 9 bases. This CDR3 contains 18 residues. Germline CDR1 SGHTS, CDR2 YDEGEE. In nucleotides, the CDR3 is TGTGCCAGCACCCCCCGGACAGGGGTTACCTCTGGGGCCAACGTCCCGACTTTC. Protein product: CASTPRTGVTSGANVPTF.

The V and J genes are TRBV20-1 and TRBJ2-1, with D uncertain. This CDR3 contains 14 residues. Trimming left V 3 bases short and J 10 bases short, with 19 bases between. Germline CDR1 and CDR2: DFQATT and SNEGSKA (reference sequence). The CDR3: CSARDLLAPLEQFF. Here the CDR3 DNA reads TGCAGTGCTAGGGACCTTTTGGCCCCGCTCGAGCAGTTCTTC.

The J gene is TRBJ2-7, the V gene TRBV20-1; no clear D. The CDR3 has 15 residues. Per the germline V gene, CDR1 is DFQATT and CDR2 is SNEGSKA (reference sequence). The V gene lost 0 bases and the J gene lost 2 bases, with 14 bases spanning the gap. DNA of the CDR3: TGCAGTGCTAGAGATCAAAGTTTTGGGACCTACGAGCAGTACTTC. The encoded protein is CSARDQSFGTYEQYF.

This sequence joins TRBV30 and TRBJ1-2; D gene ambiguous. V was trimmed by 4 bases and J by 7 bases, leaving 13 bases between them. Germline V gives CDR1 GTSNPN, CDR2 SVGIG (reference sequence). CDR3 length equals 12 residues. The CDR3 nucleotides read TGTGCCTGGAACAACCCCGGGCTTGGCTACACCTTC. Protein: CAWNNPGLGYTF. The variable domain in full, with the rest retrieved from reference TRBV30 and TRBJ1-2, is SQTIHQWPATLVQPVGSPLSLECTVEGTSNPNLYWYRQAAGRGLQLLFYSVGIGQISSEVPQNLSASRPQDRQFILSSKKLLLSDSGFYLCAWNNPGLGYTFGSGTRLTVV.

This clonotype was seen a few times. V and J are TRBV20-1 and TRBJ2-1; 8 nucleotides line up with TRBD2. The CDR3 has 16 amino acids. The germline gives CDR1 DFQATT, CDR2 SNEGSKA (reference sequence). The CDR3 DNA reads as TGCAATGCGCGGGGGGTAGGGGCTAGCGAGATTAATGAGCAGTTCTTC. Its protein product is CNARGVGASEINEQFF.

The sample holds a few counts of this clonotype. This rearrangement joins TRBV20-1 to TRBJ1-4; no definite D call. Trimming pared 3 bases from V and 8 bases from J, leaving 16 bases between. The CDR3 is 14 residues long. Germline V gene data show CDR1 as DFQATT and CDR2 as SNEGSKA (reference sequence). The DNA of the CDR3 is TGCAGTGCTAGGGCTACTGGTCTGGGGGAAAAACTGTTTTTT. It is translated as CSARATGLGEKLFF.

This clonotype was seen only a few times. The chain employs TRBV10-3 and TRBJ1-2; TRBD1 might be the D (6 bases). Looked up from germline, CDR1 is ENHRY and CDR2 is SYGVKD. This CDR3 comprises 13 residues. V was shortened by 4 bases and J by 8 bases, with 14 bases between the two germline ends. CDR3 in amino acids: CAISVSTGFGYTF. The CDR3 region has the DNA TGTGCCATCAGTGTGAGTACAGGGTTCGGCTACACCTTC.

This chain links TRBV27 with TRBJ2-6; the D is unclear. This CDR3 spans 13 amino acids. Between the trimmed V and J ends, which lost 3 bases and 5 bases, there was a span of 5 bases. CDR1 is MNHEY, CDR2 SMNVEV, per germline (reference sequence). The chain's CDR3 is CASSFNRANVLTF. Written as DNA, the CDR3 is TGTGCCAGCAGTTTCAATCGGGCCAACGTCCTGACTTTC.

The rearrangement uses TRBV16 and TRBJ1-2, with a tentative D call TRBD1 (5 bases). Germline CDR1 and CDR2: KGHSY and FQNENV. The CDR3 is made up of 15 amino acids. V lost 4 bases and J lost 3, with 15 bases in between. This CDR3 reads CASSLQAYQDYGYTF. As DNA, the CDR3 is TGTGCCAGCAGCCTACAGGCCTACCAAGACTATGGCTACACCTTC.

This clonotype was observed a handful of times. This chain links TRBV28 with TRBJ2-7; a possible D gene is TRBD1 (6 bases). The CDR3 runs to 12 residues. V was cut by 5 bases and J by 5 bases, with 10 bases left in between. Germline V gives CDR1 MDHEN, CDR2 SYDVKM. In DNA, the CDR3 is TGTGCCAGCAGTCCCCCAGGGGACGAGCAGTACTTC. It translates to CASSPPGDEQYF. Looking up the rest from reference TRBV28 and TRBJ2-7 gives the full variable domain: DVKVTQSSRYLVKRTGEKVFLECVQDMDHENMFWYRQDPGLGLRLIYFSYDVKMKEKGDIPEGYSVSREKKERFSLILESASTNQTSMYLCASSPPGDEQYFGPGTRLTVT.